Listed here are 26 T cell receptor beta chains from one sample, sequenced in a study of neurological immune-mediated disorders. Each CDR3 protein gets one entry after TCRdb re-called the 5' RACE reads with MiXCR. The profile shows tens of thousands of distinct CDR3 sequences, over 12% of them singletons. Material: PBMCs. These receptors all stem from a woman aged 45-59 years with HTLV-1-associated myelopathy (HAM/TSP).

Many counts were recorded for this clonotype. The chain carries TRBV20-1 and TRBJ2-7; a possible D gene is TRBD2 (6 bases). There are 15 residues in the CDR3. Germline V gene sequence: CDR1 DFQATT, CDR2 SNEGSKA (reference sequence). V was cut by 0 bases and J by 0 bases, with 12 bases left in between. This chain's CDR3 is CSAREGGRDSYEQYF. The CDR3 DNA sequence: TGCAGTGCTAGAGAAGGCGGGCGGGACTCCTACGAGCAGTACTTC.

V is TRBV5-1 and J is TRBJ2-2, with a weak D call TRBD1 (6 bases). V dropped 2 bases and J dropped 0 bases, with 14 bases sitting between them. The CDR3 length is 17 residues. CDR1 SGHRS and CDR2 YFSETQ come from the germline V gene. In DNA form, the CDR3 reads TGCGCCAGCAGCTTAGGATACAGGGCCACGAACACCGGGGAGCTGTTTTTT. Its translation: CASSLGYRATNTGELFF.

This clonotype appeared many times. Written as DNA, the CDR3 is TGTGCCTGGAGCGCCTTCCTAGCGGGGGGTTTCTACAATGAGCAGTTCTTC. Translated, it gives CAWSAFLAGGFYNEQFF. This chain links TRBV30 with TRBJ2-1, with 11 nucleotides matching TRBD2. The CDR3 length is 17 residues. CDR1 is GTSNPN and CDR2 is SVGIG in the germline V gene (reference sequence). Trimming removed 3 bases from V and 3 bases from J; junction bases left unmatched: 10.

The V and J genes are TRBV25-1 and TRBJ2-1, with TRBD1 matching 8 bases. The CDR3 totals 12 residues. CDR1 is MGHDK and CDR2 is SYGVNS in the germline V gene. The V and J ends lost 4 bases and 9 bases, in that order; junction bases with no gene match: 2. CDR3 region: CASSVQGGEQFF. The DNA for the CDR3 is TGTGCCAGCAGTGTACAGGGGGGTGAGCAGTTCTTC.

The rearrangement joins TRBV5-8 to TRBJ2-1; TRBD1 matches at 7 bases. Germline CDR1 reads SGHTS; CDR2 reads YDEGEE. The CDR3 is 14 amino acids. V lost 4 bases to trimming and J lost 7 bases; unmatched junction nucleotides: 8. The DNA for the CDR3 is TGTGCCAGCAGCCCACTGACAGGGACGAATGAGCAGTTCTTC. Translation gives CASSPLTGTNEQFF.

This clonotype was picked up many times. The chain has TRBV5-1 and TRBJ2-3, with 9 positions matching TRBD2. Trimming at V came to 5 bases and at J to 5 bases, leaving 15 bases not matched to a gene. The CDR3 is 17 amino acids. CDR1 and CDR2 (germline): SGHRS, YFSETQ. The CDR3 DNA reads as TGCGCCAGCAGTTTTGGCGGGGGGGAATCGATGGGAGATACGCAGTATTTT. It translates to CASSFGGGESMGDTQYF.

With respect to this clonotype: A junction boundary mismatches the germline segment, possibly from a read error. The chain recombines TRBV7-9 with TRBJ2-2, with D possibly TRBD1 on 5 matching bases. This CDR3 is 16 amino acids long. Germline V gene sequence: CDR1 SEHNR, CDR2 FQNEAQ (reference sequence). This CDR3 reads CASSLAQGRGTRELFF. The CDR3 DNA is TGTGCCAGTAGCTTAGCTCAGGGCAGAGGCACCAGGGAGCTGTTTTTT.

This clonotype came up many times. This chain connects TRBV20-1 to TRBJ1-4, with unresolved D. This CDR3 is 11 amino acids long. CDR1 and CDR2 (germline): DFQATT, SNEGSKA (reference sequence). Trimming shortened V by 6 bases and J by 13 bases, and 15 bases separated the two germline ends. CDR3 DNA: TGCAGTGCCCGAACGACGACTACACTGTTTTTT. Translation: CSARTTTTLFF.

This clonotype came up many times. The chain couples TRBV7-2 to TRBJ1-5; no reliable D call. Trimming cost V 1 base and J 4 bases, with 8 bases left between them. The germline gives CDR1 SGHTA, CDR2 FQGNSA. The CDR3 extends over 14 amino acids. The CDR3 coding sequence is TGTGCCAGCAGCTTAGTTCAAGCTAATCAGCCCCAGCATTTT. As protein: CASSLVQANQPQHF.

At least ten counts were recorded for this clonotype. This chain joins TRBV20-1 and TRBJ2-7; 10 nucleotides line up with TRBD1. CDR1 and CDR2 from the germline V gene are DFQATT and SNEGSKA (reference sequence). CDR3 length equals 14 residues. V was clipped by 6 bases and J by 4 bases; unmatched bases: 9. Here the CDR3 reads CSATRDRGPYEQYF. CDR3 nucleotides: TGCAGTGCCACCAGGGACAGGGGTCCTTACGAGCAGTACTTC.

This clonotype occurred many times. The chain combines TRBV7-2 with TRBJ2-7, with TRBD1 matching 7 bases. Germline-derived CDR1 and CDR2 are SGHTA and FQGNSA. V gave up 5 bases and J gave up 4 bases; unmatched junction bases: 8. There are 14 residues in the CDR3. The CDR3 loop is CASSRRTGSYEQYV. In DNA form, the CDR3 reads TGTGCCAGCAGCCGACGGACAGGATCGTACGAGCAGTACGTC.

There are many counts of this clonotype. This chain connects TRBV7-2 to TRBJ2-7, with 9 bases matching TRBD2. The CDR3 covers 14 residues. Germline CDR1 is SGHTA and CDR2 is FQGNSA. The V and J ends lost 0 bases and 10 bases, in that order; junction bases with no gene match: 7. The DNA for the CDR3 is TGTGCCAGCAGCTTAGCGGGACTAGCTCCGTCACAGTACTTC. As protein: CASSLAGLAPSQYF.

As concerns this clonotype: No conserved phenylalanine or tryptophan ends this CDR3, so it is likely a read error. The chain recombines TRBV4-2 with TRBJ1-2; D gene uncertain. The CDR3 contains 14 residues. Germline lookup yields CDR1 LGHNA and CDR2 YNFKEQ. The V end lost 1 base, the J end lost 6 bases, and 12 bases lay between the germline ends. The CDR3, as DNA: TGTGCCAGCAGCCAAGTCCAGACGATCCATGGCTACACCTCC. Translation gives CASSQVQTIHGYTS.

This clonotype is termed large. The CDR3 protein is CASSVVAGVGGMNTEAFF. In nucleotides, the CDR3 is TGTGCCAGCAGCGTAGTGGCAGGGGTAGGAGGAATGAACACTGAAGCTTTCTTT. V is TRBV9 and J is TRBJ1-1; D is possibly TRBD1 (6 bases). Germline CDR1 is SGDLS and CDR2 is YYNGEE. V shed 0 bases and J shed 0 bases, with 18 bases lying between them. This CDR3 comprises 18 residues.

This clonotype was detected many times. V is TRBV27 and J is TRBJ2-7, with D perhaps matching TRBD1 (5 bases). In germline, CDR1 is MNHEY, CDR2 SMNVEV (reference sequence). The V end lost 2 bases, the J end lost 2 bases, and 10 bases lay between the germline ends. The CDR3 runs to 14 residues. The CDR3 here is CASSLKWGPYEQYF. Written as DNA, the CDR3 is TGTGCCAGCAGTTTAAAGTGGGGCCCCTACGAGCAGTACTTC.

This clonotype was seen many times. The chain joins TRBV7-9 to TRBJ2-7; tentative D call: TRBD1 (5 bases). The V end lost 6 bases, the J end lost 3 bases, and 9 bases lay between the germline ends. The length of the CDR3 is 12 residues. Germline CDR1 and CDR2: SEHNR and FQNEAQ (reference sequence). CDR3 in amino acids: CASSFQGYEQYF. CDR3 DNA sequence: TGTGCCAGCAGTTTCCAGGGCTACGAGCAGTACTTC.

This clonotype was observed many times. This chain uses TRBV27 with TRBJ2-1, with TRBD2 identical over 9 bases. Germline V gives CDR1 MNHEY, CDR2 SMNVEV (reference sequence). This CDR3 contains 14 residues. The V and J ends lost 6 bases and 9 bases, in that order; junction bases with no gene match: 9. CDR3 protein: CASSSAGGRAEQFF. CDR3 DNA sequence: TGTGCCAGCAGCTCGGCGGGGGGGAGGGCTGAGCAGTTCTTC.

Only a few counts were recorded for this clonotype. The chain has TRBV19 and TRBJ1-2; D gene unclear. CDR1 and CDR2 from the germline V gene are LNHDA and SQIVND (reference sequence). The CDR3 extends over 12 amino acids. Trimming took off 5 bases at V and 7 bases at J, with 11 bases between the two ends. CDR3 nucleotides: TGTGCCAGTAGTCGCCGGGCTGGTGGCTACACCTTC. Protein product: CASSRRAGGYTF.

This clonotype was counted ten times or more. The CDR3 DNA follows: TGTGCCAGCAGTCCAGTGGACAGGCGAGAGACCCAGTACTTC. The encoded protein is CASSPVDRRETQYF. V gene TRBV6-2 or TRBV6-3 combines with J gene TRBJ2-5, with TRBD1 matching 7 bases. The CDR3 is made up of 14 amino acids. CDR1 is MNHEY and CDR2 is SVGEGT in the germline V gene. V lost 5 bases to trimming and J lost 4 bases; unmatched junction nucleotides: 7.

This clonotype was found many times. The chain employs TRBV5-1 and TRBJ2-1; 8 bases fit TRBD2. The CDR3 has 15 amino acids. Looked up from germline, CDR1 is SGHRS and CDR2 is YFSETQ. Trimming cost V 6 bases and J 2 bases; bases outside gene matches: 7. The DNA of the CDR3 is TGCGCCAGCACACCGGGGGGGCTCGCCTACAATGAGCAGTTCTTC. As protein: CASTPGGLAYNEQFF.

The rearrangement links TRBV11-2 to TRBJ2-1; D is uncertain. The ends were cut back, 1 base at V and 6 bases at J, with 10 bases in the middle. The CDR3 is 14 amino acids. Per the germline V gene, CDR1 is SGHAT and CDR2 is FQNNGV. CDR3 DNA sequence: TGTGCCAGCAGCTTAGGAGGTGCCTTCAATGAGCAGTTCTTC. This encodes CASSLGGAFNEQFF.

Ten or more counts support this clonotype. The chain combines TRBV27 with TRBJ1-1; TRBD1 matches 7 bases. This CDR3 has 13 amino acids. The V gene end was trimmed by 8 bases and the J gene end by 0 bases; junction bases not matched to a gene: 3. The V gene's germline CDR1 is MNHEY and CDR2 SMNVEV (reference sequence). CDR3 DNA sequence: TGTGCCAGCCAGACAGGGATGAACACTGAAGCTTTCTTT. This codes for CASQTGMNTEAFF.

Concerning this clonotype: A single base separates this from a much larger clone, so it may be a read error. The CDR3 is CVSSSTGGTGELFF. The CDR3 coding sequence is TGTGTTAGCAGCAGTACAGGGGGCACCGGGGAGCTGTTTTTT. The chain has TRBV7-7 and TRBJ2-2; 8 bases match TRBD1. From germline, CDR1 is SSHAT and CDR2 FNYEAQ (reference sequence). The CDR3 has 14 residues. The whole variable domain, filled in from reference TRBV7-7 and TRBJ2-2, reads GAGVSQSPRYKVTKRGQDVTLRCDPISSHATLYWYQQALGQGPEFLTYFNYEAQPDKSGLPSDRFSAERPEGSISTLTIQRTEQRDSAMYRCVSSSTGGTGELFFGEGSRLTVL.

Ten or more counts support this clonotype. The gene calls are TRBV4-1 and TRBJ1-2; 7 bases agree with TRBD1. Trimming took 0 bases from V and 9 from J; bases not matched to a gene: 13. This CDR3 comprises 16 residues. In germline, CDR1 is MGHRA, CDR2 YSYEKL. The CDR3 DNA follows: TGCGCCAGCAGCCAAGATCCATTCGCGGACAGGCTGAGCTACACCTTC. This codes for CASSQDPFADRLSYTF.

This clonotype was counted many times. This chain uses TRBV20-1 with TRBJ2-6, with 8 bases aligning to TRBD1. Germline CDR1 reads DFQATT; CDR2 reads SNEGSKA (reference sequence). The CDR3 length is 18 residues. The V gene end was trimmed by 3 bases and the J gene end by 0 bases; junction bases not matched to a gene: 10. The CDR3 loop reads CSARWGQVGNSGANVLTF. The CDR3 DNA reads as TGCAGTGCTAGGTGGGGACAGGTGGGGAACTCTGGGGCCAACGTCCTGACTTTC.

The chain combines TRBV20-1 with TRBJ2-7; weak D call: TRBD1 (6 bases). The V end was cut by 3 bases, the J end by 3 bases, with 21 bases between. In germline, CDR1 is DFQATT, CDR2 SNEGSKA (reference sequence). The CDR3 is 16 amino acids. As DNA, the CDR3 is TGCAGTGCTAGCGTTGTCCCCGGGACACATTACTACGAGCAGTACTTC. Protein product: CSASVVPGTHYYEQYF.